The rows below give T cell receptor beta chains drawn from one sample of a study of T cells after yellow fever vaccination. TCRdb passed the 5' RACE reads through MiXCR, listing each CDR3 protein once. The sample lists a few hundred thousand distinct CDR3 sequences; roughly 8.4% were seen once. The sample consisted of PBMCs, taken 35 to 50 days after the first yellow fever vaccination. Receptors originate from a man between 18 and 35 years old who received the YFV17D yellow fever vaccine. Each CDR3 is given with its conserved first and last residue. The D gene is left open where the match is weak. The listing skips clone size in some rows; elsewhere it reads once, few, many or a size class.

J gene: TRBJ2-5
clone size: few
D gene: TRBD2
V gene: TRBV5-4
CDR3 protein: CASSPERGSQETQYF
CDR3 DNA: TGTGCCAGCAGCCCCGAGCGGGGGAGCCAAGAGACCCAGTACTTC

J gene: TRBJ2-4
clone size: few
D gene: NA
V gene: TRBV7-3
CDR3 protein: CASRMTDSSIQYF
CDR3 DNA: TGTGCCAGCAGGATGACAGACAGTAGCATTCAGTACTTC

J gene: TRBJ1-4
clone size: few
D gene: NA
V gene: TRBV25-1
CDR3 protein: CASTGGRSNEKLFF
CDR3 DNA: TGTGCCAGTACCGGGGGCAGGTCTAATGAAAAACTGTTTTTT

J gene: TRBJ1-2
clone size: NA
D gene: NA
V gene: TRBV5-1
CDR3 protein: CASSFITSGDYGYTF
CDR3 DNA: TGCGCCAGCAGCTTTATCACTTCAGGGGACTATGGCTACACCTTC

J gene: TRBJ2-3
clone size: NA
D gene: TRBD2
V gene: TRBV7-6
CDR3 protein: CASSLASGCTDTQYF
CDR3 DNA: TGTGCCAGCAGCTTAGCTAGCGGGTGCACAGATACGCAGTATTTT

J gene: TRBJ2-2
clone size: NA
D gene: TRBD2
V gene: TRBV5-4
CDR3 protein: CASSLVSGVNTGELFF
CDR3 DNA: TGTGCCAGCAGCTTGGTTAGCGGGGTGAACACCGGGGAGCTGTTTTTT

J gene: TRBJ2-7
clone size: few
D gene: NA
V gene: TRBV20-1
CDR3 protein: CSARVSTRSSQYF
CDR3 DNA: TGCAGTGCTAGAGTTTCGACTAGATCGAGTCAGTACTTC

J gene: TRBJ1-4
clone size: NA
D gene: TRBD1
V gene: TRBV5-1
CDR3 protein: CASSDDRVGEKLFF
CDR3 DNA: TGCGCCAGCAGCGATGACAGGGTTGGGGAAAAACTGTTTTTT

J gene: TRBJ2-1
clone size: few
D gene: NA
V gene: TRBV27
CDR3 protein: CASRWGTNYPHNEQFF
CDR3 DNA: TGTGCCAGCCGGTGGGGCACCAACTACCCCCACAATGAGCAGTTCTTC

J gene: TRBJ2-1
clone size: many
D gene: NA
V gene: TRBV12-3/TRBV12-4
CDR3 protein: CASSLAAQGSSYNEQFF
CDR3 DNA: TGTGCCAGCAGTTTAGCGGCCCAGGGGAGCTCCTACAATGAGCAGTTCTTC

J gene: TRBJ2-1
clone size: NA
D gene: NA
V gene: TRBV6-2/TRBV6-3
CDR3 protein: CASSPFHSYNEQFF
CDR3 DNA: TGTGCCAGCAGTCCCTTCCACTCCTACAATGAGCAGTTCTTC

J gene: TRBJ2-3
clone size: many
D gene: TRBD2
V gene: TRBV12-3/TRBV12-4
CDR3 protein: CASRPGGGLPDTQYF
CDR3 DNA: TGTGCCAGCAGGCCGGGCGGGGGGCTCCCAGATACGCAGTATTTT

J gene: TRBJ1-2
clone size: NA
D gene: NA
V gene: TRBV10-3
CDR3 protein: CAISEGDGGNYGYTF
CDR3 DNA: TGTGCCATCAGTGAGGGGGACGGAGGGAACTATGGCTACACCTTC

J gene: TRBJ2-7
clone size: few
D gene: NA
V gene: TRBV12-3/TRBV12-4
CDR3 protein: CASSWLGFGSYEQYF
CDR3 DNA: TGTGCCAGCAGTTGGCTGGGTTTTGGGTCCTACGAGCAGTACTTC

J gene: TRBJ2-5
clone size: few
D gene: NA
V gene: TRBV28
CDR3 protein: CASRTLGLETQYF
CDR3 DNA: TGTGCCAGCAGGACCCTGGGGCTGGAGACCCAGTACTTC

J gene: TRBJ2-3
clone size: many
D gene: TRBD2
V gene: TRBV5-4
CDR3 protein: CASSSSGTSGSDTQYF
CDR3 DNA: TGTGCCAGCAGTAGTTCCGGGACTAGCGGCTCAGATACGCAGTATTTT

J gene: TRBJ2-4
clone size: NA
D gene: NA
V gene: TRBV5-1
CDR3 protein: CASSLEGENIQYF
CDR3 DNA: TGCGCCAGCAGCTTGGAAGGGGAAAACATTCAGTACTTC

J gene: TRBJ1-3
clone size: few
D gene: NA
V gene: TRBV20-1
CDR3 protein: CSADNQGRRGNTIYF
CDR3 DNA: TGCAGTGCTGACAACCAGGGGAGGAGAGGAAACACCATATATTTT

J gene: TRBJ1-2
clone size: few
D gene: TRBD1
V gene: TRBV12-3/TRBV12-4
CDR3 protein: CASSEGQVPDTF
CDR3 DNA: TGTGCCAGCAGTGAAGGACAGGTGCCTGACACCTTC

J gene: TRBJ2-3
clone size: few
D gene: NA
V gene: TRBV9
CDR3 protein: CASSPSAGALVTQYF
CDR3 DNA: TGTGCCAGCAGCCCCTCGGCGGGGGCTCTCGTTACGCAGTATTTT

J gene: TRBJ1-6
clone size: NA
D gene: NA
V gene: TRBV5-4
CDR3 protein: CASSSDGHRAYNSPLHF
CDR3 DNA: TGTGCCAGCAGCTCGGATGGACACAGGGCGTATAATTCACCCCTCCACTTT

J gene: TRBJ1-1
clone size: NA
D gene: NA
V gene: TRBV29-1
CDR3 protein: CSVEETSPPEAFF
CDR3 DNA: TGCAGCGTTGAAGAAACCTCACCCCCTGAAGCTTTCTTT

J gene: TRBJ2-1
clone size: NA
D gene: NA
V gene: TRBV12-3/TRBV12-4
CDR3 protein: CASRGEWGREQFF
CDR3 DNA: TGTGCCAGCAGGGGGGAATGGGGGCGAGAGCAGTTCTTC

J gene: TRBJ2-1
clone size: few
D gene: TRBD1
V gene: TRBV6-2/TRBV6-3
CDR3 protein: CASRGQGYNEQFF
CDR3 DNA: TGTGCCAGCAGAGGACAGGGGTACAATGAGCAGTTCTTC

J gene: TRBJ1-1
clone size: few
D gene: TRBD1
V gene: TRBV4-3
CDR3 protein: CASSPGGRGRNTEAFF
CDR3 DNA: TGCGCCAGCAGCCCTGGCGGCAGGGGGCGCAACACTGAAGCTTTCTTT

J gene: TRBJ1-4
clone size: NA
D gene: NA
V gene: TRBV9
CDR3 protein: CASSVGPVSNEKLFF
CDR3 DNA: TGTGCCAGCAGCGTGGGGCCGGTTTCTAATGAAAAACTGTTTTTT

J gene: TRBJ2-5
clone size: few
D gene: NA
V gene: TRBV23-1
CDR3 protein: CASSQLSGRGEVRKTQYF
CDR3 DNA: TGCGCCAGCAGTCAATTGTCTGGTCGCGGGGAGGTTAGGAAGACCCAGTACTTC

J gene: TRBJ2-7
clone size: NA
D gene: NA
V gene: TRBV21-1
CDR3 protein: CASTPGGGRGEFSYEQYF
CDR3 DNA: TGTGCCAGCACCCCCGGGGGGGGGCGCGGGGAATTCTCCTACGAGCAGTACTTC

J gene: TRBJ2-5
clone size: many
D gene: TRBD1
V gene: TRBV30
CDR3 protein: CAWSGTGKETQYF
CDR3 DNA: TGTGCCTGGAGCGGGACAGGGAAAGAGACCCAGTACTTC

J gene: TRBJ1-1
clone size: NA
D gene: NA
V gene: TRBV20-1
CDR3 protein: CSARPSGGNEAFF
CDR3 DNA: TGCAGTGCTAGGCCCTCTGGGGGCAACGAAGCTTTCTTT

J gene: TRBJ1-1
clone size: NA
D gene: NA
V gene: TRBV20-1
CDR3 protein: CSASDSPNTEAFF
CDR3 DNA: TGCAGTGCTAGCGACAGCCCGAACACTGAAGCTTTCTTT